The 5 T cell receptor beta chains below all came from one sample that was sequenced in a study of early T cells in non-severe SARS-CoV-2 infection. A single record per CDR3 protein comes from TCRdb applying MiXCR to the 5' RACE reads. The sample contains tens of thousands of distinct CDR3 sequences, 6% of which appear only once. The sample here was whole blood, taken at baseline. These receptor sequences come from an adult who was a healthcare worker with PCR-confirmed SARS-CoV-2 infection or an uninfected control (not recorded which).

This clonotype came up many times. The chain employs TRBV19 and TRBJ2-1; the match to TRBD2 covers 8 bases. The germline V gene encodes CDR1 LNHDA and CDR2 SQIVND (reference sequence). The CDR3 sequence is 17 residues long. V was pared by 1 base and J by 4 bases, with 9 bases of the junction left unmatched. The CDR3 spells CASSIGAAGGYYNEQFF. For the CDR3, the DNA is TGTGCCAGTAGTATAGGTGCGGCGGGAGGATATTACAATGAGCAGTTCTTC.

This clonotype was counted only a few times. The chain carries TRBV18 and TRBJ2-7; TRBD2 agrees at 8 bases. Unmatched junction bases numbered 10, after V lost 6 bases and J lost 6 bases. The CDR3 runs to 14 residues. CDR1 KGHSH and CDR2 LQKENI come from the germline V gene. The CDR3 region is CASSGGGRSGEQYF. In nucleotides, the CDR3 is TGTGCCAGCTCCGGCGGGGGGAGGAGCGGCGAGCAGTACTTC.

Ten or more counts support this clonotype. Written as DNA, the CDR3 is TGCAGTGCTAGACCTACAGGGGATCACGAGCAGTACTTC. It is translated as CSARPTGDHEQYF. The V gene is TRBV20-1, the J gene TRBJ2-7; 7 bases line up with TRBD1. Germline values: CDR1 DFQATT, CDR2 SNEGSKA (reference sequence). CDR3 length: 13 amino acids. The trim removed 2 bases at V and 5 bases at J, leaving 6 bases unmatched.

The CDR3 loop is CASSLFPLDEASFRYEQYF. For the CDR3, the DNA is TGCGCCAGCAGCTTGTTCCCCCTCGACGAGGCATCCTTTCGGTACGAGCAGTACTTC. The V and J genes are TRBV5-1 and TRBJ2-7; D is uncertain. Germline V gene data show CDR1 as SGHRS and CDR2 as YFSETQ. V lost 1 base to trimming and J lost 4 bases, with 27 bases between them. The CDR3 consists of 19 residues.

The sample holds a few counts of this clonotype. The CDR3 region is CASSHPGAGSSYNEQFF. In nucleotides, the CDR3 is TGTGCCAGCAGCCACCCCGGAGCTGGGAGCTCCTACAATGAGCAGTTCTTC. This chain connects TRBV7-9 to TRBJ2-1, with D possibly TRBD2 on 5 matching bases. The CDR3 totals 17 residues. V dropped 5 bases and J dropped 0 bases, with 17 bases sitting between them. Germline V CDR1 and CDR2: SEHNR, FQNEAQ (reference sequence). Full variable domain (outside the CDR3, taken from reference TRBV7-9 and TRBJ2-1): DTGVSQNPRHKITKRGQNVTFRCDPISEHNRLYWYRQTLGQGPEFLTYFQNEAQLEKSRLLSDRFSAERPKGSFSTLEIQRTEQGDSAMYLCASSHPGAGSSYNEQFFGPGTRLTVL.